The source of this T cell receptor beta chain is a study of T cells in Graves' hyperthyroidism and ophthalmopathy. Study-wide context: Specimen type is peripheral blood, collected at initial diagnosis prior to any treatment. General study points: The majority of expanded thyroid clonotypes above 0.001 also appeared in blood.

The study left out patients who had uncontrolled infection, other autoimmune disease, pregnancy or lactation. Diagnosis rested on symptoms, serum thyroxine and TRAb, thyroid ultrasound, and orbital computed tomography. The investigators amplified TCR beta CDR3 regions from RNA transcripts. The HTBI set primed first-round TCR CDR3 RT-PCR. TCRdb used MiXCR to reprocess the multiplex PCR reads, holding one entry per CDR3 protein. This repertoire shows 600,000 to 700,000 distinct CDR3 sequences, roughly 14% found once; its top ten account for roughly 4.5%. As concerns this clonotype: Its specificity is unknown.

The CDR3 length is 15 residues. V was clipped by 3 bases and J by 1 base, with 13 bases between them. Germline loops: CDR1 MDHEN, CDR2 SYDVKM. The TCR comes from a woman aged 40 to 55 with Graves' ophthalmopathy. Sequenced input: blood. This chain links TRBV28 with TRBJ2-7, with TRBD2 as a possible D gene (5 bases). The CDR3 sequence is CASSFLLAGSYEQYF. The CDR3 DNA is TGTGCCAGCAGTTTTCTCCTAGCTGGATCCTACGAGCAGTACTTC.